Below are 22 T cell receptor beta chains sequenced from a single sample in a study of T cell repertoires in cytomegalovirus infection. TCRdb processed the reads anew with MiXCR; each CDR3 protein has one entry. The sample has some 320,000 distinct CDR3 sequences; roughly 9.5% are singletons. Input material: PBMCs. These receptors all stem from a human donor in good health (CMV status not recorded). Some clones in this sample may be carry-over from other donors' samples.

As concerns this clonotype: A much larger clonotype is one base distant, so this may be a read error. CDR3 sequence (DNA): TGTGCCAGCAGCTTAGCGTCAACAGGGAGTTCAACCCTCCACTTT. It codes for CASSLASTGSSTLHF. This sequence joins TRBV7-2 and TRBJ1-6, with D tentatively TRBD1 (6 bases). The CDR3 is 15 amino acids. The germline gives CDR1 SGHTA, CDR2 FQGNSA.

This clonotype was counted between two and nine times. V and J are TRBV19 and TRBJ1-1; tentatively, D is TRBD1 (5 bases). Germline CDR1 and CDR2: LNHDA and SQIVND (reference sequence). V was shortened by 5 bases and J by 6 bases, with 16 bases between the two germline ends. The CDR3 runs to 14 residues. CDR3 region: CASSLRERGSEAFF. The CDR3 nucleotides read TGTGCCAGTAGTTTGAGGGAAAGGGGTTCTGAAGCTTTCTTT.

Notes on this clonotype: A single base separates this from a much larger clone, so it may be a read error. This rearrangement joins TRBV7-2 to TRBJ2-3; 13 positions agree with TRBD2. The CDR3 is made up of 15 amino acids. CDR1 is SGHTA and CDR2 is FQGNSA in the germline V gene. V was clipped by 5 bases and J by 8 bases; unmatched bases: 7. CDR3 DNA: TGTGCCAGCAGCCCTAGACTAGCGGGAGGAGGTACGCAGTATTTT. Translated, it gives CASSPRLAGGGTQYF.

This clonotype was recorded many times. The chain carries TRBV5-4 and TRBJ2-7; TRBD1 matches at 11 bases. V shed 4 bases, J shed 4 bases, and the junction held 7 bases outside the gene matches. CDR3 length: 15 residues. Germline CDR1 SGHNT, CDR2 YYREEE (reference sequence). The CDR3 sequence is CASSAGQGAGYEQYF. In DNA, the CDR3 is TGTGCCAGCAGCGCAGGACAGGGGGCGGGGTACGAGCAGTACTTC.

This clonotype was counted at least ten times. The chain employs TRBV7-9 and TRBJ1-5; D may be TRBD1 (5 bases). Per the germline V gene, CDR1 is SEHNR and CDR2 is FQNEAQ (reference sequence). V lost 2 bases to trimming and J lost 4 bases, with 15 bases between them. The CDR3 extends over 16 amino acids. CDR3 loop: CASSLSGGGDNQPQHF. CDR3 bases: TGTGCCAGCAGCTTATCAGGTGGAGGGGATAATCAGCCCCAGCATTTT.

The CDR3 region has the DNA TGTGCCAGCAGCTCCCTCCCGGGGACTTCCTACAATGAGCAGTTCTTC. This sequence encodes CASSSLPGTSYNEQFF. The J gene is TRBJ2-1, the V gene TRBV7-3; a weak D match, TRBD2 (6 bases). V dropped 4 bases and J dropped 1 base, with 14 bases sitting between them. Per germline, CDR1 SGHTA and CDR2 FQGTGA. The CDR3 has 16 residues.

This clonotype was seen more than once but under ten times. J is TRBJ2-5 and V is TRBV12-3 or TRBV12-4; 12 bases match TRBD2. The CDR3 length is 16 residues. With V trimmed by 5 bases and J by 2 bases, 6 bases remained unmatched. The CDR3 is CASSALTSGGQETQYF. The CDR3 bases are TGTGCCAGCAGTGCCTTAACTAGCGGGGGGCAAGAGACCCAGTACTTC.

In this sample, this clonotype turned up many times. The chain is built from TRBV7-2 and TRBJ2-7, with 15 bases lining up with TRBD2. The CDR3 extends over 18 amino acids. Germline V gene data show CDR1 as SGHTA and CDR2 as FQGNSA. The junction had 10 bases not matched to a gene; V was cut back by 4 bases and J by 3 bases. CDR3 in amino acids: CASSSFPGLAGGNYEQYF. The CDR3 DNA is TGTGCCAGCAGCTCATTTCCGGGACTAGCGGGGGGCAACTACGAGCAGTACTTC. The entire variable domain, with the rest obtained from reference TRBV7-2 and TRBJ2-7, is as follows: GAGVSQSPSNKVTEKGKDVELRCDPISGHTALYWYRQSLGQGLEFLIYFQGNSAPDKSGLPSDRFSAERTGGSVSTLTIQRTQQEDSAVYLCASSSFPGLAGGNYEQYFGPGTRLTVT.

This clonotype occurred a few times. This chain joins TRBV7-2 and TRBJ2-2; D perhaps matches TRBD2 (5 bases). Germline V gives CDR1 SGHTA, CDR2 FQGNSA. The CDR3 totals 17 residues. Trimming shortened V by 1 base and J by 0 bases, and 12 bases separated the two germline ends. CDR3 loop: CASSLVGLTANTGELFF. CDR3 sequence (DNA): TGTGCCAGCAGCTTAGTTGGACTTACCGCGAACACCGGGGAGCTGTTTTTT.

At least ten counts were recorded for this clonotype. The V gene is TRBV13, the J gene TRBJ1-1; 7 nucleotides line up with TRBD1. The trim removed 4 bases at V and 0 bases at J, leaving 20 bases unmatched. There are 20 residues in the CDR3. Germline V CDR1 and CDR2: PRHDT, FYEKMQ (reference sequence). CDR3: CASSSHLRRQGRSMNTEAFF. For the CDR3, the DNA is TGTGCCAGCAGCTCCCATCTAAGGAGACAGGGCCGGAGCATGAACACTGAAGCTTTCTTT.

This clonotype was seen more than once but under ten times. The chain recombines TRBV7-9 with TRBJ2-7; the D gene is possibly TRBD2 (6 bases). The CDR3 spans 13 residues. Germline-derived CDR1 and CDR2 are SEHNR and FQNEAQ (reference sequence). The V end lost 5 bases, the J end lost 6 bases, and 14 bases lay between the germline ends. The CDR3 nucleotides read TGTGCCAGCAGCGAAAGACTAGTCTCCGAGCAGTACTTC. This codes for CASSERLVSEQYF.

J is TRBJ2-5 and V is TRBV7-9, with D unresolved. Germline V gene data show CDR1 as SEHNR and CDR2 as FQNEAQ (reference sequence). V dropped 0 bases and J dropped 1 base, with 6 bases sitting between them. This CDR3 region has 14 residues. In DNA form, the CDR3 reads TGTGCCAGCAGCTTAGCCCAGGCCCAAGAGACCCAGTACTTC. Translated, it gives CASSLAQAQETQYF. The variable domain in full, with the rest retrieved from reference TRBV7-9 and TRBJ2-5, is DTGVSQNPRHKITKRGQNVTFRCDPISEHNRLYWYRQTLGQGPEFLTYFQNEAQLEKSRLLSDRFSAERPKGSFSTLEIQRTEQGDSAMYLCASSLAQAQETQYFGPGTRLLVL.

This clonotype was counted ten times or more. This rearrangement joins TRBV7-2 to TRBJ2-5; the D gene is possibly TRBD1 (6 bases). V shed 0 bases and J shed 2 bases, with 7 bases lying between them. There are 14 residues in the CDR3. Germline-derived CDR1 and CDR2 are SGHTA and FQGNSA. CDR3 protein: CASSLAGQQETQYF. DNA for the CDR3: TGTGCCAGCAGCTTAGCTGGACAGCAAGAGACCCAGTACTTC.

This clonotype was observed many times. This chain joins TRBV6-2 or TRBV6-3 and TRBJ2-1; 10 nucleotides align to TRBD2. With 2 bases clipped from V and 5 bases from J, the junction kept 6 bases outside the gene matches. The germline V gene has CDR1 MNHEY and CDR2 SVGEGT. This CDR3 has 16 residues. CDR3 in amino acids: CASSYGLAGVDNEQFF. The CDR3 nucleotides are TGTGCCAGCAGTTACGGGCTAGCGGGAGTAGACAATGAGCAGTTCTTC.

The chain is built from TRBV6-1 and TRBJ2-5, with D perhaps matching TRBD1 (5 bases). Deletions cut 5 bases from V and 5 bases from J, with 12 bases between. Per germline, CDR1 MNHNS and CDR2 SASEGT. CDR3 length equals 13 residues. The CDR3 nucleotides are TGTGCCAGCAGTCGAAAGGGGCGGGAGACCCAGTACTTC. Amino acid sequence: CASSRKGRETQYF.

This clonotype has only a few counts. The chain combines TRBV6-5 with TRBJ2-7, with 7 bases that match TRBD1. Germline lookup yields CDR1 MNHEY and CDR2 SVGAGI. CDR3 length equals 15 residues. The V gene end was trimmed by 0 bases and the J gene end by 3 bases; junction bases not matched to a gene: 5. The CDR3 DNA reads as TGTGCCAGCAGTTACTCCAGCAGGGGGTTCTACGAGCAGTACTTC. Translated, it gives CASSYSSRGFYEQYF.

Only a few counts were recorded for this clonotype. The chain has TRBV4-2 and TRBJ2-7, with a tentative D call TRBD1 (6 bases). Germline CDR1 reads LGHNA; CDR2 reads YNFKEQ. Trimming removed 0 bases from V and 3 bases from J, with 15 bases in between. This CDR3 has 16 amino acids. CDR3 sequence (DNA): TGTGCCAGCAGCCAAGAAGAGCAGGGGACACTCTACGAGCAGTACTTC. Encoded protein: CASSQEEQGTLYEQYF.

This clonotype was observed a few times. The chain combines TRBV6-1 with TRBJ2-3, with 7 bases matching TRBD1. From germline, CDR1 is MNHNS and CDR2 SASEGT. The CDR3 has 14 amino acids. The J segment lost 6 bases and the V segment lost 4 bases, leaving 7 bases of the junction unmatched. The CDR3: CASSATGPPDTQYF. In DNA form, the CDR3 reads TGTGCCAGCAGTGCGACAGGGCCTCCGGATACGCAGTATTTT.

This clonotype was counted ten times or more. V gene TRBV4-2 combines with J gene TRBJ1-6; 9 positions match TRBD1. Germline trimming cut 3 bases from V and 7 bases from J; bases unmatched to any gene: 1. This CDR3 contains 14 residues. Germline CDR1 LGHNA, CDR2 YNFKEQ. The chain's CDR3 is CASSHGQGNSPLHF. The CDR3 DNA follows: TGTGCCAGCAGCCACGGACAGGGGAATTCACCCCTCCACTTT.

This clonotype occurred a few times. This CDR3 reads CASSLPRDSNEQFF. The CDR3, as DNA: TGTGCCAGCAGCCTTCCCCGGGACTCTAATGAGCAGTTCTTC. The J gene is TRBJ2-1, the V gene TRBV7-9; D possibly corresponds to TRBD2 (6 bases). The CDR3 contains 14 residues. CDR1 is SEHNR, CDR2 FQNEAQ, per germline (reference sequence). V lost 5 bases and J lost 7, with 15 bases in between.

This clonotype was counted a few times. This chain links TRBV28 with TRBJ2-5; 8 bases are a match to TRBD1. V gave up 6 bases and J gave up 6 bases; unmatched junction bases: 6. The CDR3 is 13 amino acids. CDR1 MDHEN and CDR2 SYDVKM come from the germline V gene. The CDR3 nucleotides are TGTGCCAGCAGAGGACAGGGCCGAAAGACCCAGTACTTC. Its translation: CASRGQGRKTQYF.

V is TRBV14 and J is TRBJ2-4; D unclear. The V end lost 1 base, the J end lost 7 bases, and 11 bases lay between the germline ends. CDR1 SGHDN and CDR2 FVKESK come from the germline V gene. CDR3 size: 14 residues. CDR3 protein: CASSQVGQINIQYF. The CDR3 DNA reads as TGTGCCAGCAGCCAAGTAGGGCAGATCAACATTCAGTACTTC.